These 17 T cell receptor beta chains originate from one sample sequenced in a study of cytomegalovirus exposure and HLA in healthy donors. The PCR employed 60 Vbeta primers together with 13 Jbeta primers. Sequenced by immunoSEQ multiplex PCR; TCRdb stores in-frame clones only, minus some. Of 150,000 or so clones in the sample, about 75% were seen once. The sample was PBMCs. Every receptor here comes from a man aged 18 to 29 in good health and CMV-seropositive.

This clone was seen only a few times. The chain recombines TRBV27 with TRBJ2-2, with 7 bases matching TRBD1. Germline V gene sequence: CDR1 MNHEY, CDR2 SMNVEV (reference sequence). The CDR3 is 17 amino acids. The V and J ends lost 4 bases and 6 bases, in that order; junction bases with no gene match: 14. The CDR3 loop reads CASSSFPDRAPPGELFF. CDR3 coding DNA: TGTGCCAGCAGTTCATTCCCCGACAGGGCGCCCCCCGGGGAGCTGTTTTTT.

CDR3 DNA sequence: TGTGCCTGGAGTTTGACTTCCGCCGCTTCATGGACCTTC. It translates to CAWSLTSAASWTF. This chain uses TRBV30 with TRBJ1-2; the D is unclear. Germline lookup yields CDR1 GTSNPN and CDR2 SVGIG (reference sequence). The CDR3 has 13 residues. V was clipped by 2 bases and J by 14 bases, with 21 bases between them.

This clone was observed a few times. This rearrangement joins TRBV2 to TRBJ1-1; D unresolved. Trimming left V 5 bases short and J 1 base short, with 14 bases between. CDR3 length: 15 residues. The V gene's germline CDR1 is SNHLY and CDR2 FYNNEI. CDR3 nucleotides: TGTGCCAGCAGTACGATTTCTAGATCGAACACTGAAGCTTTCTTT. Amino acids: CASSTISRSNTEAFF.

There are a few counts of this clone. The chain carries TRBV29-1 and TRBJ1-1; possibly TRBD1 for D (5 bases). Germline V CDR1 and CDR2: SQVTM, ANQGSEA. CDR3 length: 15 amino acids. Trimming left V 3 bases short and J 2 bases short, with 16 bases between. CDR3 nucleotide sequence: TGCAGCGTTGATGTGGGTGGGGCCGTTAACACTGAAGCTTTCTTT. Translation gives CSVDVGGAVNTEAFF.

This clone appeared a single time. The chain couples TRBV30 to TRBJ2-3; D is perhaps TRBD1 (5 bases). The CDR3 spans 14 residues. Germline V gene sequence: CDR1 GTSNPN, CDR2 SVGIG (reference sequence). Trimming left V 3 bases short and J 0 bases short, with 10 bases between. CDR3 amino acids: CAWRQTVSTDTQYF. The DNA for the CDR3 is TGTGCCTGGAGACAGACAGTAAGCACAGATACGCAGTATTTT. Combining the CDR3 with reference TRBV30 and TRBJ2-3 gives the whole variable domain SQTIHQWPATLVQPVGSPLSLECTVEGTSNPNLYWYRQAAGRGLQLLFYSVGIGQISSEVPQNLSASRPQDRQFILSSKKLLLSDSGFYLCAWRQTVSTDTQYFGPGTRLTVL.

The rearrangement links TRBV2 to TRBJ2-2, with TRBD2 matching 9 bases. This CDR3 has 15 residues. The J segment lost 4 bases and the V segment lost 6 bases, leaving 6 bases of the junction unmatched. Looked up from germline, CDR1 is SNHLY and CDR2 is FYNNEI. The CDR3, as DNA: TGTGCCAGCAGCGCCGGACTAGCGAGCACCGGGGAGCTGTTTTTT. Its protein product is CASSAGLASTGELFF.

This chain connects TRBV27 to TRBJ2-1, with 13 bases fitting TRBD2. With 6 bases clipped from V and 9 bases from J, the junction kept 8 bases outside the gene matches. This CDR3 has 15 amino acids. CDR1 MNHEY and CDR2 SMNVEV come from the germline V gene (reference sequence). This CDR3 is CASSQGTSGNGEQFF. CDR3 DNA sequence: TGTGCCAGCAGCCAGGGGACTAGCGGGAACGGTGAGCAGTTCTTC.

This chain links TRBV5-1 with TRBJ1-5; tentative D call: TRBD1 (6 bases). CDR1 and CDR2 from the germline V gene are SGHRS and YFSETQ. CDR3 length: 14 amino acids. V was clipped by 3 bases and J by 5 bases, with 12 bases between them. The CDR3 coding sequence is TGCGCCAGCAGCTCTGGACAGAGAGATCAGCCCCAGCATTTT. Translating it yields CASSSGQRDQPQHF.

The chain uses TRBV10-3 and TRBJ2-7; D might be TRBD2 (5 bases). Trimming stripped 10 bases from V and 2 bases from J, with 18 bases between. The CDR3 contains 14 residues. Germline assignment: CDR1 ENHRY and CDR2 SYGVKD. DNA for the CDR3: TGTGCCACTGGTATTGGAGGAGGAGCCTACGAGCAGTACGTC. It yields the protein CATGIGGGAYEQYV.

The CDR3 protein is CASSFPPTEAFF. The CDR3 DNA is TGTGCCAGCAGCTTCCCCCCGACTGAAGCTTTCTTT. The rearrangement uses TRBV5-4 and TRBJ1-1; D gene uncertain. CDR3 length: 12 residues. The germline V and J ends were trimmed by 2 bases and 5 bases, with 7 bases remaining between them. Germline V lookup: CDR1 SGHNT, CDR2 YYREEE (reference sequence).

CDR3 protein: CASSLVGTDYEQYV. The CDR3, as DNA: TGTGCCAGCAGCTTAGTCGGGACGGACTACGAGCAGTACGTC. The chain carries TRBV7-8 and TRBJ2-7, with D possibly called TRBD1 or TRBD2 (5 bases each). The CDR3 has 14 amino acids. Trimming shortened V by 1 base and J by 3 bases, and 10 bases separated the two germline ends. Germline CDR1 reads SGHVS; CDR2 reads FQNEAQ.

In DNA, the CDR3 is TGTGCCAGCAGCTCCCGCGGGACGCAGTATTTT. This codes for CASSSRGTQYF. This chain connects TRBV11-2 to TRBJ2-3; D is perhaps TRBD2 (5 bases). Germline CDR1 SGHAT, CDR2 FQNNGV. This CDR3 comprises 11 residues. V gave up 4 bases and J gave up 9 bases, with 8 bases separating them.

This clone was observed a single time. The chain has TRBV30 and TRBJ1-1; D is perhaps TRBD1 (5 bases). Germline V gene lookup returns CDR1 GTSNPN and CDR2 SVGIG (reference sequence). CDR3 length: 16 amino acids. V dropped 0 bases and J dropped 6 bases, with 20 bases sitting between them. CDR3 amino acids: CAWSVHSSRPGAEAFF. CDR3 sequence (DNA): TGTGCCTGGAGTGTACACTCTAGCAGGCCGGGGGCTGAAGCTTTCTTT.

This rearrangement joins TRBV4-2 to TRBJ2-1, with 10 bases that match TRBD2. The ends lost 0 bases at V and 8 bases at J; junction bases unmatched: 10. Germline V CDR1 and CDR2: LGHNA, YNFKEQ. The CDR3 totals 17 residues. The CDR3 loop is CASSQDGAGGPLDEQFF. CDR3 in DNA: TGTGCCAGCAGCCAAGACGGAGCGGGAGGGCCTTTGGATGAGCAGTTCTTC.

The chain joins TRBV11-3 to TRBJ1-1; D is uncertain. Germline V CDR1 and CDR2: SGHNT, YENEEA. Trimming stripped 3 bases from V and 4 bases from J, with 15 bases between. This CDR3 has 15 residues. This chain's CDR3 is CASSLARTAGTEAFF. CDR3 nucleotide sequence: TGTGCCAGCAGCTTGGCCAGGACTGCCGGCACTGAAGCTTTCTTT.

The rearrangement joins TRBV2 to TRBJ1-5; TRBD1 matches at 7 bases. The length of the CDR3 is 14 residues. The germline CDR1 and CDR2 sequences are SNHLY and FYNNEI. With V trimmed by 5 bases and J by 5 bases, 6 bases remained unmatched. CDR3 nucleotide sequence: TGTGCCAGCAGTACGGGACAGATAGATCAGCCCCAGCATTTT. This sequence encodes CASSTGQIDQPQHF.

The V and J genes are TRBV7-2 and TRBJ2-3, with 8 bases that match TRBD2. V lost 0 bases to trimming and J lost 5 bases; unmatched junction nucleotides: 10. The germline gives CDR1 SGHTA, CDR2 FQGNSA. This CDR3 spans 17 amino acids. As DNA, the CDR3 is TGTGCCAGCAGCTTAGCGGCCGCGGGGGGCGGGCAAGATACGCAGTATTTT. Translated, it gives CASSLAAAGGGQDTQYF.